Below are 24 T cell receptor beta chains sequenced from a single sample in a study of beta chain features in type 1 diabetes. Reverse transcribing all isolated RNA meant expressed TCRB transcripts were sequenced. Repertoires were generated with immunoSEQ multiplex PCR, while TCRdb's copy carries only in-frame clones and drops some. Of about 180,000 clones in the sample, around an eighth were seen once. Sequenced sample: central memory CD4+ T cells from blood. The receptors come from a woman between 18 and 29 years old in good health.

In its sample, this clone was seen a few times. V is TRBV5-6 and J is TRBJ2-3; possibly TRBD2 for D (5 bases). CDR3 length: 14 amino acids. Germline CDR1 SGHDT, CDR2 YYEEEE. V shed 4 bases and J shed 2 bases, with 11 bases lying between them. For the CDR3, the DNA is TGTGCCAGCAGCCCTGGTCGGGACACAGATACGCAGTATTTT. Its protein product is CASSPGRDTDTQYF.

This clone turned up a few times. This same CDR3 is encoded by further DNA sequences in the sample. CDR3 nucleotide sequence: TGCGCCAGCAGCTTGGGACAGGCCATCTCCTACGAGCAGTACTTC. It yields the protein CASSLGQAISYEQYF. The chain employs TRBV5-1 and TRBJ2-7; maybe TRBD1 (6 bases). Between the trimmed V and J ends, which lost 0 bases and 0 bases, there was a span of 10 bases. Germline CDR1 and CDR2: SGHRS and YFSETQ. The CDR3 runs 15 residues.

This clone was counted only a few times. The CDR3 nucleotides are TGTGCCAGCAGCTTCGGTGGGAGGGAGACCCAGTACTTC. This codes for CASSFGGRETQYF. V gene TRBV7-2 combines with J gene TRBJ2-5; tentative D call: TRBD2 (6 bases). Trimming stripped 3 bases from V and 5 bases from J, with 10 bases between. CDR1 and CDR2 from the germline V gene are SGHTA and FQGNSA. The CDR3 runs to 13 residues.

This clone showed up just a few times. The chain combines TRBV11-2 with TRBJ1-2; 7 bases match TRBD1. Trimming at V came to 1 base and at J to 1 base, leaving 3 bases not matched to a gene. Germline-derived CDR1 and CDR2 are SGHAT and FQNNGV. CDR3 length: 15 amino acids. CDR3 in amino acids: CASSLGRDSNYGYTF. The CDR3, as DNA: TGTGCCAGCAGCTTAGGCCGGGACAGTAACTATGGCTACACCTTC.

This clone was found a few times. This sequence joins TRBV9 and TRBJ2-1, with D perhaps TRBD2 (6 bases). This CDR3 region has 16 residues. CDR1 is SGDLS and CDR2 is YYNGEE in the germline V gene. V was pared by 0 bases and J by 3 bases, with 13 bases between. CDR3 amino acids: CASSVAGTHNYNEQFF. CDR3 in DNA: TGTGCCAGCAGCGTAGCGGGGACTCATAACTACAATGAGCAGTTCTTC.

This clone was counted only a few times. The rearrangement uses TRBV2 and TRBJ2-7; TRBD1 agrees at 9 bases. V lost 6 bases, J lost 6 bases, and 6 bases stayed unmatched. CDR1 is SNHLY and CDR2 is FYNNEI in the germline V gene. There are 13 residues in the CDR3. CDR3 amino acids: CASRGGQGGEQYF. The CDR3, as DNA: TGTGCCAGCAGGGGGGGACAGGGAGGCGAGCAGTACTTC.

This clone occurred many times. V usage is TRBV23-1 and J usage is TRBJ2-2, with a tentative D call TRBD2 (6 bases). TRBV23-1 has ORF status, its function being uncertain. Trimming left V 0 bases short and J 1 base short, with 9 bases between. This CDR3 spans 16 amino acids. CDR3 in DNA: TGCGCCAGCAGTCAATCGTTCGGGAGGAACACCGGGGAGCTGTTTTTT. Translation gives CASSQSFGRNTGELFF.

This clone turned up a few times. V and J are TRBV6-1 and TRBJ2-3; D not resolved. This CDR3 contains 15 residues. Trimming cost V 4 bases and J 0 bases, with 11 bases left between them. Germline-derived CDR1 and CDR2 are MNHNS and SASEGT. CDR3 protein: CASSVLSVSTDTQYF. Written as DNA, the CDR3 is TGTGCCAGCAGTGTTCTATCGGTTAGCACAGATACGCAGTATTTT.

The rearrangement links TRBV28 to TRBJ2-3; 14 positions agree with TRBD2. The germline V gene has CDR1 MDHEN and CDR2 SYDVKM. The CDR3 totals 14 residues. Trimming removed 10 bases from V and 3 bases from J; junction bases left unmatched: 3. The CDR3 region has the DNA TGTGCCACCGGGACTAGCGGGAGAACAGATACGCAGTATTTT. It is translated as CATGTSGRTDTQYF.

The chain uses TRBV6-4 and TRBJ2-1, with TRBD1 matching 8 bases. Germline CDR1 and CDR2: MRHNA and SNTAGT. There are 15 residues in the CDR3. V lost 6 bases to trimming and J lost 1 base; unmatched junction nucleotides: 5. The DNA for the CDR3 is TGTGCCAGCAGCCGACAGGGGTTATCCTACAATGAGCAGTTCTTC. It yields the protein CASSRQGLSYNEQFF.

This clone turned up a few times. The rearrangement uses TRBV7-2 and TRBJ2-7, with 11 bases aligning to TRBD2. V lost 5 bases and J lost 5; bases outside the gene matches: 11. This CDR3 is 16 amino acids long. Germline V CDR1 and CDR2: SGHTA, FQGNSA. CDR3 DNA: TGTGCCAGCAGCCCCTCCCGACTAGCGGGAATCCACGAGCAGTACTTC. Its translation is CASSPSRLAGIHEQYF.

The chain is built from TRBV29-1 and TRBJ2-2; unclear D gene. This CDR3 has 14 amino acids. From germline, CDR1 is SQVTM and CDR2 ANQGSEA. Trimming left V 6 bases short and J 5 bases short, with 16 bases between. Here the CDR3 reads CSVASFDKTGELFF. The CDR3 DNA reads TGCAGCGTGGCCTCTTTTGACAAGACCGGGGAGCTGTTTTTT.

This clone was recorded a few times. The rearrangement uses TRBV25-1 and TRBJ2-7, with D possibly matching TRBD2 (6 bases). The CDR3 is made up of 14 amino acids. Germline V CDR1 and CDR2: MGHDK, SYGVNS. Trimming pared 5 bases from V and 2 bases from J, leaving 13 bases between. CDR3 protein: CASSHRLGTYEQYF. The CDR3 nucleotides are TGTGCCAGCAGTCACAGACTAGGGACCTACGAGCAGTACTTC.

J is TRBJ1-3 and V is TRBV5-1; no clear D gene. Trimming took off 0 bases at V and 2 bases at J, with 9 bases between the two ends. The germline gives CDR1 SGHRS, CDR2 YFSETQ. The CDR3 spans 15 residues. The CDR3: CASSLGEAPGNTIYF. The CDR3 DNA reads TGCGCCAGCAGCTTGGGCGAAGCCCCTGGAAACACCATATATTTT.

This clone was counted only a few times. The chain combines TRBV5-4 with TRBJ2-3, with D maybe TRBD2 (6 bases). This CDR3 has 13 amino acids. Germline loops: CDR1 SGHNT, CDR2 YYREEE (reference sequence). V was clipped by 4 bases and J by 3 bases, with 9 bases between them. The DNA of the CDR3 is TGTGCCAGCAGCGTGGGAGGAACAGATACGCAGTATTTT. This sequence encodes CASSVGGTDTQYF.

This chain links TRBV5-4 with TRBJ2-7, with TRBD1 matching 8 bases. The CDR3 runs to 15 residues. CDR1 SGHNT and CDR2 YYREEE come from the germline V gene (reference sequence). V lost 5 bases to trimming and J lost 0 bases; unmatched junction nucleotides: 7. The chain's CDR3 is CASRKDRVSSYEQYF. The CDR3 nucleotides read TGTGCCAGCAGAAAGGACAGGGTGAGCTCCTACGAGCAGTACTTC. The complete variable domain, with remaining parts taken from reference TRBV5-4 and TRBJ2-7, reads ETGVTQSPTHLIKTRGQQVTLRCSSQSGHNTVSWYQQALGQGPQFIFQYYREEENGRGNFPPRFSGLQFPNYSSELNVNALELDDSALYLCASRKDRVSSYEQYFGPGTRLTVT.

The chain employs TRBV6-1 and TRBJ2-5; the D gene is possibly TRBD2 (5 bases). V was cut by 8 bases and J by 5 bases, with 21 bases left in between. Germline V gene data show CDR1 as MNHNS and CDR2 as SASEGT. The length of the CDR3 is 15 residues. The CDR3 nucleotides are TGTGCCAGCCGGAGTGAGGGCCTAAGAGTTGAGACCCAGTACTTC. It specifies CASRSEGLRVETQYF.

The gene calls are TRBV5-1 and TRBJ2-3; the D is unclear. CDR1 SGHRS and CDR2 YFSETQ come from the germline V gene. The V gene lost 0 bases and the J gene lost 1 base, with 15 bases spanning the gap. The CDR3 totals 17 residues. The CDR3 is CASSLAGAQYRTDTQYF. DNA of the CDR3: TGCGCCAGCAGCTTGGCCGGTGCTCAATATCGCACAGATACGCAGTATTTT. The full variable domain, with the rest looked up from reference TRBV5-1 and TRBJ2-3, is KAGVTQTPRYLIKTRGQQVTLSCSPISGHRSVSWYQQTPGQGLQFLFEYFSETQRNKGNFPGRFSGRQFSNSRSEMNVSTLELGDSALYLCASSLAGAQYRTDTQYFGPGTRLTVL.

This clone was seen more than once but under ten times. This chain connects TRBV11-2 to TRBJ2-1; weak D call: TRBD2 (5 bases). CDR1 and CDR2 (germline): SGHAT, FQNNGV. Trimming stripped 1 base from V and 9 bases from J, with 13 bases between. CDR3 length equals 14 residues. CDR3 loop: CASSLALLGIEQFF. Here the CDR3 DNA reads TGTGCCAGCAGCTTAGCGTTACTAGGGATTGAGCAGTTCTTC.

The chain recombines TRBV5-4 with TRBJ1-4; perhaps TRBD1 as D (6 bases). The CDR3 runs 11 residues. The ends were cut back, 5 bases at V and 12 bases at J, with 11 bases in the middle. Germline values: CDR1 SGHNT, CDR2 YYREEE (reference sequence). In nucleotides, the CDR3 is TGTGCCAGCAGTTCGAACAGGGAACTGTTTTTT. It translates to CASSSNRELFF.

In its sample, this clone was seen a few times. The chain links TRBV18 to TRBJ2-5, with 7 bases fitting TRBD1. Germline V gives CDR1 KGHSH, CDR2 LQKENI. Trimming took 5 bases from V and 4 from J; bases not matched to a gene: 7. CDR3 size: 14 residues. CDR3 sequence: CASSSKQGRETQYF. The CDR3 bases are TGTGCCAGCTCATCTAAACAGGGGAGAGAGACCCAGTACTTC.

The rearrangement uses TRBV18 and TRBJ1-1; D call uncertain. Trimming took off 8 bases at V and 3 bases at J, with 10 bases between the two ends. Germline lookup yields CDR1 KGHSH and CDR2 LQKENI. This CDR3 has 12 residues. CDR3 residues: CASQLEDTEAFF. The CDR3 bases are TGTGCCAGCCAACTAGAGGACACTGAAGCTTTCTTT.

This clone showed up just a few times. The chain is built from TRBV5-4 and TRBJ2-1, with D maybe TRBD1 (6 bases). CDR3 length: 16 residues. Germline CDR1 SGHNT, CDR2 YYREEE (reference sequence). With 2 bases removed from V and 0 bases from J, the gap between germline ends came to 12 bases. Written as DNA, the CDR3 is TGTGCCAGCAGCTTACCCCAGGGGAGCTCCTACAATGAGCAGTTCTTC. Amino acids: CASSLPQGSSYNEQFF.

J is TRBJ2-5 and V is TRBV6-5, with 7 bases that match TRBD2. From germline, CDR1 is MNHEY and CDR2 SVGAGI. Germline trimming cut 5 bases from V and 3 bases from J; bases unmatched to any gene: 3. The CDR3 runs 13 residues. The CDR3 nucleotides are TGTGCCAGCAGTCTCAGCGGGAAAGAGACCCAGTACTTC. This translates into CASSLSGKETQYF.